This T cell receptor (beta chain) comes out of a study of post-analysis software for immune sequencing data. Tagging with unique molecular identifiers was a feature of the TCR beta cDNA libraries. cDNA molecules numbering 400,000 to 550,000 came from around 1 to 10 million T cells. TCRdb fed the PCR reads into MiXCR, producing one record per CDR3 protein. This sample has hundreds of thousands of distinct CDR3 sequences, with roughly 29% found just once. General observations from the study: Patients had higher frequencies than controls of five TRBV segments, including TRBV5-6, TRBV5-1 and TRBV20-1. Those with multiple sclerosis, the patient group, showed significantly lower normalized Chao1 diversity than controls.

The CDR3 covers 15 residues. CDR1 and CDR2 (germline): SEHNR, FQNEAQ (reference sequence). The V end was cut by 5 bases, the J end by 6 bases, with 20 bases between. This clonotype was seen only a few times. No antigen is known for it. The V gene is TRBV7-9, the J gene TRBJ2-7; D might be TRBD2 (5 bases). The sample was blood. The source of this sequence is a girl aged 5-17 years with multiple sclerosis. The CDR3 reads CASSARRGWSAEQYF. The CDR3 DNA is TGTGCCAGCAGCGCCCGACGGGGTTGGAGTGCCGAGCAGTACTTC.